This T cell receptor beta chain derives from a study of beta chain features in type 1 diabetes. There are a few counts of this clone. The entirety of the isolated RNA underwent reverse transcription, so expressed TCRB transcripts were sequenced. Generated by immunoSEQ multiplex PCR, the TCRdb table keeps only in-frame clones and is missing some. The table lists about 930,000 clones, about 17% of them singletons, with about 0.02% in the top ten. V lost 4 bases, J lost 8 bases, and 13 bases stayed unmatched. CDR1 is SGHTA, CDR2 FQGNSA, per germline. The CDR3 extends over 17 amino acids. The V and J genes are TRBV7-2 and TRBJ2-3; TRBD2 aligns across 12 bases. Material: naive CD4+ T cells from blood. The sequence was obtained from a woman younger than 30 in good health. The CDR3 loop is CASSSIASGRALGTQYF. In nucleotides, the CDR3 is TGTGCCAGCAGCTCAATAGCTAGCGGGAGGGCCTTGGGTACGCAGTATTTT. Complete variable domain (other parts from reference TRBV7-2 and TRBJ2-3): GAGVSQSPSNKVTEKGKDVELRCDPISGHTALYWYRQSLGQGLEFLIYFQGNSAPDKSGLPSDRFSAERTGGSVSTLTIQRTQQEDSAVYLCASSSIASGRALGTQYFGPGTRLTVL.